In this sample, the clone carrying this TCR beta chain turned up a few times. Antigen unknown. The entry originates in a study of cytotoxic CD8 clonotypes in ibrutinib-treated CLL. Study at large: Across samples, productive templates numbered 200,000 to 300,000 and productive rearrangements reached about 100,000 on average. Study-level points and caveats: Stable or contracted on treatment, public clonotypes were also uncommon. At ibrutinib response, clonality increased, and at progression it declined back toward baseline. Higher circulating CD8+ T-cell counts strongly accompanied higher baseline clonality, above age-matched healthy donors.

Assay: immunoSEQ multiplex PCR; the TCRdb copy retains only in-frame clones and omits some. This sample has approximately 15,000 clones, with 55% to 65% found just once. The sample was PBMCs, taken before ibrutinib treatment. The clonotype comes from a human donor with chronic lymphocytic leukemia.

The CDR3 DNA reads TGCGCCAGCAGCCAAGATCGGGCAGGGAATGAAAAACTGTTTTTT. This encodes CASSQDRAGNEKLFF. The chain joins TRBV4-1 to TRBJ1-4, with TRBD1 as a possible D gene (5 bases). The CDR3 runs to 15 residues. Germline V lookup: CDR1 MGHRA, CDR2 YSYEKL. Trimming left V 0 bases short and J 5 bases short, with 10 bases between.